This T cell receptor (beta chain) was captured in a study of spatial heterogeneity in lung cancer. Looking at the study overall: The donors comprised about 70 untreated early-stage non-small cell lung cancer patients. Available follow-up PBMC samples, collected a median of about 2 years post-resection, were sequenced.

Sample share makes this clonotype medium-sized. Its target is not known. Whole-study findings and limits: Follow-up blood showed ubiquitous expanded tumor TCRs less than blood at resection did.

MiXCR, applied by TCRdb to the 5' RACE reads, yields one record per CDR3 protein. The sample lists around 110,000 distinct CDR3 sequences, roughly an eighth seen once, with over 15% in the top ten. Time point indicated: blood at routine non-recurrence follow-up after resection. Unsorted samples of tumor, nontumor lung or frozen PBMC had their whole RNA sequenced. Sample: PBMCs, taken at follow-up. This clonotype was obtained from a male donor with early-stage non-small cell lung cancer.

CDR3: CASSRTGYNEQFF. In DNA form, the CDR3 reads TGCGCCAGCAGCCGAACAGGGTACAATGAGCAGTTCTTC. The genes are TRBV4-1 and TRBJ2-1, with D possibly matching TRBD1 (6 bases). CDR3 length: 13 residues. V shed 4 bases and J shed 4 bases, with 8 bases lying between them. Germline CDR1 and CDR2: MGHRA and YSYEKL.